What follows are 26 T cell receptor beta chains derived from one specimen sequenced in a study of CD8 T cells in Susac syndrome. RNA amounts of about 0.5 to 1 ug underwent reverse transcription with random hexamers. A single record per CDR3 protein comes from TCRdb applying MiXCR to the immunoSEQ multiplex PCR reads. The data hold fewer than 80,000 distinct CDR3 sequences, with approximately 93% observed a single time. The sequencing input was CD8+ T cells from PBMCs. These receptors originate from a human donor with multiple sclerosis.

V and J are TRBV7-3 and TRBJ2-7; D is undetermined. CDR3 length equals 14 residues. Trimming left V 1 base short and J 2 bases short, with 9 bases between. CDR1 is SGHTA, CDR2 FQGTGA, per germline. For the CDR3, the DNA is TGTGCCAGCAGCTTAATGGACGGCACCTACGAGCAGTACTTC. Protein product: CASSLMDGTYEQYF.

This clonotype was detected once. The rearrangement links TRBV7-9 to TRBJ2-6; maybe TRBD2 (5 bases). Looked up from germline, CDR1 is SEHNR and CDR2 is FQNEAQ (reference sequence). V dropped 3 bases and J dropped 1 base, with 10 bases sitting between them. The CDR3 totals 16 residues. The CDR3 region is CASSLLTGSGANVLTF. DNA for the CDR3: TGTGCCAGCAGCTTGCTGACGGGGTCTGGGGCCAACGTCCTGACTTTC. Full variable domain (outside the CDR3, taken from reference TRBV7-9 and TRBJ2-6): DTGVSQNPRHKITKRGQNVTFRCDPISEHNRLYWYRQTLGQGPEFLTYFQNEAQLEKSRLLSDRFSAERPKGSFSTLEIQRTEQGDSAMYLCASSLLTGSGANVLTFGAGSRLTVL.

The J gene is TRBJ2-7, the V gene TRBV7-2; D remains ambiguous. The CDR3 loop spans 13 amino acids. Germline CDR1 SGHTA, CDR2 FQGNSA. The V gene lost 5 bases and the J gene lost 0 bases, with 8 bases spanning the gap. CDR3 protein: CASSPPRSYEQYF. In DNA form, the CDR3 reads TGTGCCAGCAGCCCCCCCCGCTCCTACGAGCAGTACTTC.

The CDR3, as DNA: TGTGCCAGCAGGGCCGGGGAGCTGTTTTTT. Its translation: CASRAGELFF. This sequence joins TRBV7-9 and TRBJ2-2; D gene uncertain. This CDR3 is built from 10 residues. V shed 6 bases and J shed 6 bases, with 2 bases lying between them. CDR1 is SEHNR, CDR2 FQNEAQ, per germline (reference sequence).

The chain is built from TRBV20-1 and TRBJ2-5, with TRBD1 matching over 10 bases. Germline CDR1 DFQATT, CDR2 SNEGSKA (reference sequence). The CDR3 loop spans 14 amino acids. Losses at the gene ends were 5 bases for V and 1 base for J; bases not matched to a gene: 4. CDR3 coding DNA: TGCAGTGCTTGGGACAGGGGAGGCCAAGAGACCCAGTACTTC. It yields the protein CSAWDRGGQETQYF.

This clonotype came up once. The chain couples TRBV15 to TRBJ1-2; possibly TRBD1 for D (6 bases). The germline V and J ends were trimmed by 0 bases and 0 bases, with 8 bases remaining between them. Germline-derived CDR1 and CDR2 are LNHNV and YYDKDF (reference sequence). The CDR3 loop spans 15 amino acids. CDR3 DNA sequence: TGTGCCACCAGCAGAGATGCAGGGGCTAACTATGGCTACACCTTC. Its protein is CATSRDAGANYGYTF.

The chain carries TRBV4-1 and TRBJ2-7, with D unclear. Trimming stripped 0 bases from V and 10 bases from J, with 10 bases between. This CDR3 is built from 12 residues. Germline loops: CDR1 MGHRA, CDR2 YSYEKL. CDR3 amino acids: CASSQDSALQYF. In DNA form, the CDR3 reads TGCGCCAGCAGCCAAGATTCGGCGCTACAGTACTTC.

The chain couples TRBV6-5 to TRBJ2-7; D is unresolved. The ends were cut back, 1 base at V and 3 bases at J, with 13 bases in the middle. Germline V gene lookup returns CDR1 MNHEY and CDR2 SVGAGI. CDR3 length equals 15 residues. The CDR3 loop reads CASSYYPLSGYEQYF. Here the CDR3 DNA reads TGTGCCAGCAGTTACTATCCCTTATCGGGCTACGAGCAGTACTTC.

V and J are TRBV19 and TRBJ2-1; 12 nucleotides align to TRBD2. The J segment lost 7 bases and the V segment lost 5 bases, leaving 6 bases of the junction unmatched. Looked up from germline, CDR1 is LNHDA and CDR2 is SQIVND (reference sequence). This CDR3 comprises 15 residues. The CDR3 DNA is TGTGCCAGTAGTGGGTGGACTAGCGGGGTAAATGAGCAGTTCTTC. This encodes CASSGWTSGVNEQFF.

The chain recombines TRBV4-1 with TRBJ2-1; 9 bases map to TRBD2. J lost 1 base, V lost 2 bases, and 3 bases had no gene match. This CDR3 region has 16 residues. Looked up from germline, CDR1 is MGHRA and CDR2 is YSYEKL. The CDR3 spells CASSQSSGASYNEQFF. The CDR3 DNA follows: TGCGCCAGCAGCCAATCTAGCGGGGCTTCCTACAATGAGCAGTTCTTC.

This clonotype was observed a few times. This chain joins TRBV7-6 and TRBJ2-7; D remains unclear. Trimming stripped 0 bases from V and 1 base from J, with 4 bases between. The CDR3 loop spans 13 amino acids. Germline assignment: CDR1 SGHVS and CDR2 FNYEAQ. The CDR3 here is CASSLAASYEQYF. The CDR3 bases are TGTGCCAGCAGCTTAGCGGCTTCCTACGAGCAGTACTTC. Full variable domain (missing parts from reference TRBV7-6 and TRBJ2-7): GAGVSQSPRYKVTKRGQDVALRCDPISGHVSLYWYRQALGQGPEFLTYFNYEAQQDKSGLPNDRFSAERPEGSISTLTIQRTEQRDSAMYRCASSLAASYEQYFGPGTRLTVT.

This chain links TRBV12-3 or TRBV12-4 with TRBJ2-1; TRBD2 is a possible D gene (5 bases). V shed 2 bases and J shed 9 bases, with 11 bases lying between them. The CDR3 is 13 amino acids. The CDR3 region is CASSLHGESEQFF. CDR3 nucleotides: TGTGCCAGCAGTTTACACGGGGAAAGTGAGCAGTTCTTC.

The chain couples TRBV24-1 to TRBJ2-1; TRBD2 matches 7 bases. The CDR3 has 14 residues. Germline assignment: CDR1 KGHDR and CDR2 SFDVKD. Trimming removed 5 bases from V and 9 bases from J; junction bases left unmatched: 9. The CDR3 DNA follows: TGTGCCACCAGTGGAGCAGGCGGGGGTGGTGAGCAGTTCTTC. Amino acids: CATSGAGGGGEQFF.

V usage is TRBV29-1 and J usage is TRBJ2-5; D possibly corresponds to TRBD1 (6 bases). Trimming took off 5 bases at V and 4 bases at J, with 11 bases between the two ends. The germline CDR1 and CDR2 sequences are SQVTM and ANQGSEA. The CDR3 has 12 residues. CDR3 in amino acids: CSVTGMGETQYF. In DNA, the CDR3 is TGCAGCGTTACAGGGATGGGAGAGACCCAGTACTTC. Full variable domain (remainder filled in from reference TRBV29-1 and TRBJ2-5): SAVISQKPSRDICQRGTSLTIQCQVDSQVTMMFWYRQQPGQSLTLIATANQGSEATYESGFVIDKFPISRPNLTFSTLTVSNMSPEDSSIYLCSVTGMGETQYFGPGTRLLVL.

This chain connects TRBV27 to TRBJ2-2; D ambiguous. The length of the CDR3 is 15 residues. Trimming removed 4 bases from V and 4 bases from J, with 13 bases in between. Germline CDR1 and CDR2: MNHEY and SMNVEV (reference sequence). In nucleotides, the CDR3 is TGTGCCAGCAGTTCCGGAATTGATAGCACCGGGGAGCTGTTTTTT. This encodes CASSSGIDSTGELFF.

This chain connects TRBV5-1 to TRBJ2-7; 7 bases map to TRBD1. The J segment lost 3 bases and the V segment lost 7 bases, leaving 10 bases of the junction unmatched. The CDR3 is 14 amino acids. Germline assignment: CDR1 SGHRS and CDR2 YFSETQ. The CDR3: CASGEQGYNYEQYF. CDR3 DNA: TGCGCCAGCGGTGAACAGGGGTACAACTACGAGCAGTACTTC. The entire variable domain, with the rest obtained from reference TRBV5-1 and TRBJ2-7, is as follows: KAGVTQTPRYLIKTRGQQVTLSCSPISGHRSVSWYQQTPGQGLQFLFEYFSETQRNKGNFPGRFSGRQFSNSRSEMNVSTLELGDSALYLCASGEQGYNYEQYFGPGTRLTVT.

V gene TRBV7-9 combines with J gene TRBJ1-1, with D tentatively TRBD1 (5 bases). V lost 3 bases, J lost 8 bases, and 16 bases lay in between. Germline V gene lookup returns CDR1 SEHNR and CDR2 FQNEAQ (reference sequence). This CDR3 has 14 residues. CDR3 sequence (DNA): TGTGCCAGCAGCTTTCAAGGGGCAGGGACCGAAGCTTTCTTT. Protein sequence: CASSFQGAGTEAFF.

V and J are TRBV28 and TRBJ2-5; D may correspond to TRBD1 or TRBD2 (5 bases each). Germline assignment: CDR1 MDHEN and CDR2 SYDVKM. V was trimmed by 6 bases and J by 5 bases, leaving 22 bases between them. This CDR3 comprises 16 residues. The CDR3 protein is CASSLKAPGRRETQYF. DNA for the CDR3: TGTGCCAGCAGCCTCAAAGCCCCGGGACGCCGGGAGACCCAGTACTTC.

The V gene is TRBV28, the J gene TRBJ2-5, with D possibly matching TRBD1 (6 bases). From germline, CDR1 is MDHEN and CDR2 SYDVKM. The CDR3 spans 14 residues. The ends were cut back, 5 bases at V and 5 bases at J, with 15 bases in the middle. The CDR3, as DNA: TGTGCCAGCAGTATCACAGGGCGGTTGGAGACCCAGTACTTC. Protein sequence: CASSITGRLETQYF.

The chain links TRBV23-1 to TRBJ2-2; 14 bases match TRBD2. TRBV23-1 is reported as an ORF; its role is uncertain. Trimming removed 3 bases from V and 1 base from J; junction bases left unmatched: 10. The CDR3 consists of 20 residues. This CDR3 reads CASSHATGTSGSLNTGELFF. The DNA for the CDR3 is TGCGCCAGCAGTCACGCCACCGGGACTAGCGGGAGCCTGAACACCGGGGAGCTGTTTTTT.

The chain links TRBV20-1 to TRBJ2-1, with D uncertain. From germline, CDR1 is DFQATT and CDR2 SNEGSKA (reference sequence). CDR3 size: 16 residues. V dropped 5 bases and J dropped 4 bases, with 21 bases sitting between them. The chain's CDR3 is CSAAELPDPNYNEQFF. CDR3 bases: TGCAGTGCTGCTGAACTCCCGGACCCTAATTACAATGAGCAGTTCTTC.

The chain has TRBV20-1 and TRBJ2-7, with TRBD2 identical over 8 bases. The CDR3 spans 13 residues. The J segment lost 2 bases and the V segment lost 5 bases, leaving 5 bases of the junction unmatched. The germline gives CDR1 DFQATT, CDR2 SNEGSKA (reference sequence). CDR3 in amino acids: CSAPGLVAYEQYF. The CDR3 nucleotides read TGCAGTGCTCCGGGACTAGTCGCCTACGAGCAGTACTTC.

The chain links TRBV23-1 to TRBJ1-5; D is unclear. Being an ORF, TRBV23-1 has a function that is uncertain. This CDR3 comprises 15 residues. The V and J ends lost 4 bases and 0 bases respectively, with 10 bases between them. The CDR3: CASSRAPYSNQPQHF. CDR3 bases: TGCGCCAGCAGTCGTGCGCCCTATAGCAATCAGCCCCAGCATTTT.

The genes are TRBV30 and TRBJ1-1; maybe TRBD1 (5 bases). The CDR3 extends over 14 amino acids. Germline-derived CDR1 and CDR2 are GTSNPN and SVGIG (reference sequence). V dropped 0 bases and J dropped 5 bases, with 13 bases sitting between them. CDR3 sequence: CAWSVMGVRTEAFF. In nucleotides, the CDR3 is TGTGCCTGGAGTGTAATGGGGGTTCGGACTGAAGCTTTCTTT. Full variable domain (rest looked up from reference TRBV30 and TRBJ1-1): SQTIHQWPATLVQPVGSPLSLECTVEGTSNPNLYWYRQAAGRGLQLLFYSVGIGQISSEVPQNLSASRPQDRQFILSSKKLLLSDSGFYLCAWSVMGVRTEAFFGQGTRLTVV.

This chain joins TRBV27 and TRBJ2-7; D uncertain. The CDR3 consists of 13 residues. Trimming shortened V by 5 bases and J by 0 bases, and 8 bases separated the two germline ends. Germline CDR1 is MNHEY and CDR2 is SMNVEV (reference sequence). CDR3 DNA sequence: TGTGCCAGCAGTCACCTAAGCTCCTACGAGCAGTACTTC. This encodes CASSHLSSYEQYF.

The chain recombines TRBV30 with TRBJ1-1, with 7 bases fitting TRBD1. Germline CDR1 reads GTSNPN; CDR2 reads SVGIG (reference sequence). The CDR3 contains 12 residues. The V and J ends lost 5 bases and 4 bases, in that order; junction bases with no gene match: 4. CDR3 amino acids: CAWDREGTEAFF. CDR3 in DNA: TGTGCCTGGGACAGGGAGGGCACTGAAGCTTTCTTT.